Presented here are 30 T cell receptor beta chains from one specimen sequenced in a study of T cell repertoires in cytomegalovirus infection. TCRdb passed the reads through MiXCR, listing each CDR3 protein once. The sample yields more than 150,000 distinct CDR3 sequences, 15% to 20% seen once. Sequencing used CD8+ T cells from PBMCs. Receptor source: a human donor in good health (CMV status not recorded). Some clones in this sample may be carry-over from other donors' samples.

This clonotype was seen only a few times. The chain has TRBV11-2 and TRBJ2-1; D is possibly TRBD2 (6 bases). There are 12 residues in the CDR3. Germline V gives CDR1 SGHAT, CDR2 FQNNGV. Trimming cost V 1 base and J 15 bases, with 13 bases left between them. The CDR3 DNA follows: TGTGCCAGCAGCTTAGTGGGGGACTCTCTGTTCTTC. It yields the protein CASSLVGDSLFF.

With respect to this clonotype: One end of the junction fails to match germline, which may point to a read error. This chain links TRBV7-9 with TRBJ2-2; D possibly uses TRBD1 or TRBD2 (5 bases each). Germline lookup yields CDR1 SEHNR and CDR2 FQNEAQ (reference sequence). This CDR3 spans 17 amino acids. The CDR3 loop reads CASSLPARGPNTGELFF. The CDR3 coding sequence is TGTGCTAGCAGCCTCCCCGCGAGGGGACCGAACACCGGGGAGCTGTTTTTT.

For the CDR3, the DNA is TGTGCCAGCAGCTTAGCAGGACCAAGCTCCTACAATGAGCAGTTCTTC. Its translation: CASSLAGPSSYNEQFF. J is TRBJ2-1 and V is TRBV7-6; D not resolved. Per germline, CDR1 SGHVS and CDR2 FNYEAQ. V lost 0 bases and J 0 bases, leaving 9 bases between the germline ends. This CDR3 has 16 residues.

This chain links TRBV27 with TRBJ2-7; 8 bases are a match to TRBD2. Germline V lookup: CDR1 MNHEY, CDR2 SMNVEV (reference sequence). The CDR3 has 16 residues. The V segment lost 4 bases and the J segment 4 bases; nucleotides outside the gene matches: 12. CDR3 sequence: CASSSLDGRGFYEQYF. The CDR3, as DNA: TGTGCCAGCAGTTCGCTGGACGGGAGGGGCTTTTACGAGCAGTACTTC.

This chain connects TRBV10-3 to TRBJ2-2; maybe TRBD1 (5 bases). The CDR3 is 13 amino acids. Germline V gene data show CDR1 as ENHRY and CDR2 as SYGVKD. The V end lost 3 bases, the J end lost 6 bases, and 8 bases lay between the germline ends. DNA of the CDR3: TGTGCCATCAGTGACAGGGATGCCGGGGAGCTGTTTTTT. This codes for CAISDRDAGELFF.

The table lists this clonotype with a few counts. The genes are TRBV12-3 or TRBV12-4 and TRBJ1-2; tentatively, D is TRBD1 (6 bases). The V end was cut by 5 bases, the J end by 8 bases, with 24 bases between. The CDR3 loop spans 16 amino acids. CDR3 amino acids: CASSPQIQGRAAGYTF. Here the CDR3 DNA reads TGTGCCAGCAGTCCCCAAATACAGGGTAGGGCTGCAGGCTACACCTTC.

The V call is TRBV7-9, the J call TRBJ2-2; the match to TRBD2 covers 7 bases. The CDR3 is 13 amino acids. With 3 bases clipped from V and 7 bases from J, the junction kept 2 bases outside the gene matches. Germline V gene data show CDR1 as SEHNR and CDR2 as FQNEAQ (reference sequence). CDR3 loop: CASSLRGNGELFF. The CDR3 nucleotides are TGTGCCAGCAGCTTGCGGGGGAACGGGGAGCTGTTTTTT.

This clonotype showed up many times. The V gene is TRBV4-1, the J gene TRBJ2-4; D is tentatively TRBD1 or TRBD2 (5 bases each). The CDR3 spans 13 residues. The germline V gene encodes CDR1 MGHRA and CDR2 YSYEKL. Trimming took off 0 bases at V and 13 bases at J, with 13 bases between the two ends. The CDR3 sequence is CASSQDKGRQQYF. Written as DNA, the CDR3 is TGCGCCAGCAGCCAAGATAAGGGACGCCAGCAGTACTTC.

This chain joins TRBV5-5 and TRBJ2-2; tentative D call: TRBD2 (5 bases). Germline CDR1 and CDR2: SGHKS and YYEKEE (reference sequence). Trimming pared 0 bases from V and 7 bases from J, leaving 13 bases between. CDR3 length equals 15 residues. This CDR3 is CASSLEQRGIGELFF. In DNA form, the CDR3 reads TGTGCCAGCAGCTTGGAACAGCGAGGGATCGGGGAGCTGTTTTTT.

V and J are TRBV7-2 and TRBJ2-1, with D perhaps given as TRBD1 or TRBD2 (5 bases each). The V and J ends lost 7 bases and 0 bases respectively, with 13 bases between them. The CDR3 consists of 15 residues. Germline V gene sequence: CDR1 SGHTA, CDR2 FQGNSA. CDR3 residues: CASNSPGGSYNEQFF. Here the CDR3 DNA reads TGTGCCAGCAACTCACCTGGGGGCTCCTACAATGAGCAGTTCTTC.

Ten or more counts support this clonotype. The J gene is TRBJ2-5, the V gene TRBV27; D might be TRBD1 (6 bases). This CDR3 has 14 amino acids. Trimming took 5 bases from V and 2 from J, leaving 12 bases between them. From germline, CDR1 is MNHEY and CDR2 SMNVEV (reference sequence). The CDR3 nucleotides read TGTGCCAGCAGTCCGGGGACAACTCAAGAGACCCAGTACTTC. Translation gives CASSPGTTQETQYF.

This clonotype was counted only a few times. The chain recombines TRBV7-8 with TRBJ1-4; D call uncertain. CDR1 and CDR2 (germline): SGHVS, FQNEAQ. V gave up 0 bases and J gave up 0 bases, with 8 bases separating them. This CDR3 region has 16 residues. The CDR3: CASSLAEIATNEKLFF. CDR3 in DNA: TGTGCCAGCAGCTTAGCGGAGATCGCAACTAATGAAAAACTGTTTTTT.

The CDR3 is CASSYSQRHTNTGELFF. The CDR3 nucleotides are TGTGCCAGCAGTTACTCGCAGCGACACACGAACACCGGGGAGCTGTTTTTT. The chain couples TRBV6-5 to TRBJ2-2; no firm D call. Between the trimmed V and J ends, which lost 0 bases and 0 bases, there was a span of 11 bases. CDR1 and CDR2 from the germline V gene are MNHEY and SVGAGI. The CDR3 covers 17 residues.

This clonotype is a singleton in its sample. The CDR3 loop is CASSLRAVMGEQFF. In nucleotides, the CDR3 is TGTGCCAGCAGTTTACGGGCGGTTATGGGGGAGCAGTTCTTC. The chain joins TRBV28 to TRBJ2-1; no firm D call. Germline V CDR1 and CDR2: MDHEN, SYDVKM. This CDR3 contains 14 residues. Trimming took off 2 bases at V and 10 bases at J, with 15 bases between the two ends.

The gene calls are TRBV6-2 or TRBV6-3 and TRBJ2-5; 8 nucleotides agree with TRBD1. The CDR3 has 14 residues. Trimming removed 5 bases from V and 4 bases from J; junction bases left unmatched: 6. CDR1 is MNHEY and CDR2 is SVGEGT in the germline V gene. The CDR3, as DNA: TGTGCCAGCAGTCTGGACAGGGTAGGAGAGACCCAGTACTTC. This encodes CASSLDRVGETQYF.

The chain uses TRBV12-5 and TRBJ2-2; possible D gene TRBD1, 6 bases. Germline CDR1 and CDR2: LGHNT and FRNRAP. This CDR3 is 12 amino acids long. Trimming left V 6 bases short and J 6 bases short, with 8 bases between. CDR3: CASGQGAGELFF. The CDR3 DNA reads TGTGCTAGTGGACAGGGCGCCGGGGAGCTGTTTTTT.

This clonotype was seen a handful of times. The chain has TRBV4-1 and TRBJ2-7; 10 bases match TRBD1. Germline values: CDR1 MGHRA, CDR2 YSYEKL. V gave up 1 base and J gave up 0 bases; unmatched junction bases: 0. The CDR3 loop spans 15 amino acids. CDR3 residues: CASSQGQGASYEQYF. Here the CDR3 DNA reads TGCGCCAGCAGCCAAGGACAGGGGGCCTCCTACGAGCAGTACTTC.

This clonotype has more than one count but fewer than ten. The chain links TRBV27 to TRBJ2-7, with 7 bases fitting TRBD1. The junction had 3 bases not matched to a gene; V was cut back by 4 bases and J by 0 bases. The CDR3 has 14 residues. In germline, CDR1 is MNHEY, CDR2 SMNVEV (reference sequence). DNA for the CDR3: TGTGCCAGCAGTTGGGACAGAACCTCCTACGAGCAGTACTTC. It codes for CASSWDRTSYEQYF.

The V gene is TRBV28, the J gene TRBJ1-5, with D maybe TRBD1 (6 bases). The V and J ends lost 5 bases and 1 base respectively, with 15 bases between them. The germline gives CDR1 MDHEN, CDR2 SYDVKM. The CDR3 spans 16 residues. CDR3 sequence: CASSRAQGRSNQPQHF. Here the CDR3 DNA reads TGTGCCAGCAGTCGCGCACAGGGTAGGAGCAATCAGCCCCAGCATTTT.

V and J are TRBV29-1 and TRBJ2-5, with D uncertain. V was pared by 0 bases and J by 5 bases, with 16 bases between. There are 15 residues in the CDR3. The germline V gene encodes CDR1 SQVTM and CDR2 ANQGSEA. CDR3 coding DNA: TGCAGCGTTGAAGAAGGAGTCGAGGTGGTTGAGACCCAGTACTTC. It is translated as CSVEEGVEVVETQYF.

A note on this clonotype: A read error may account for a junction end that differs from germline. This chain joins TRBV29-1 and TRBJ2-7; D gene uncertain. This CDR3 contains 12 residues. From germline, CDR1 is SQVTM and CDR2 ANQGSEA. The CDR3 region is CSVESRCYEQCF. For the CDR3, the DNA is TGCAGCGTTGAGTCCCGATGCTACGAGCAGTGCTTC.

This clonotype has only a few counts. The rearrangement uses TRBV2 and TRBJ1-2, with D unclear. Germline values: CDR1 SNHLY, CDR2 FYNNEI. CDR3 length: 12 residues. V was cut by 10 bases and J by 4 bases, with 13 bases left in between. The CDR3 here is CATSRASYGYTF. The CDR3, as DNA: TGTGCCACATCCCGGGCCTCCTATGGCTACACCTTC.

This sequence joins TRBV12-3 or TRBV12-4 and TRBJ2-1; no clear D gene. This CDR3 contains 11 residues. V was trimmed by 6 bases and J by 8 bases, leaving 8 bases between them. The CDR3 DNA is TGTGCCAGCAGACTAAGCGATGAGCAGTTCTTC. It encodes CASRLSDEQFF.

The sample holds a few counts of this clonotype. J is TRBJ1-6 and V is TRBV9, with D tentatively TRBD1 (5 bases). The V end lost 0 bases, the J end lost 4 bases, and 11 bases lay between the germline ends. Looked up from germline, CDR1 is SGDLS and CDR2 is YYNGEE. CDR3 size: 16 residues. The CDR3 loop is CASSVDKGSYNSPLHF. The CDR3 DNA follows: TGTGCCAGCAGCGTAGATAAGGGGTCATATAATTCACCCCTCCACTTT.

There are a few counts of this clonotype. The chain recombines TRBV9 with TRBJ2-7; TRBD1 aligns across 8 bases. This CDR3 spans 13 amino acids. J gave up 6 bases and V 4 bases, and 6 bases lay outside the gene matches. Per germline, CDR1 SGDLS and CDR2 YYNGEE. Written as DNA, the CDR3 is TGTGCCAGCAGCCTCGGACAGGGAAGCGAGCAGTACTTC. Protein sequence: CASSLGQGSEQYF.

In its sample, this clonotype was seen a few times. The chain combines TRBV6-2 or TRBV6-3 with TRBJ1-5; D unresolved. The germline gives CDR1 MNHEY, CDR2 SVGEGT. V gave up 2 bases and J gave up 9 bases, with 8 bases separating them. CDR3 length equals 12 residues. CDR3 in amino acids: CASSYGSGPQHF. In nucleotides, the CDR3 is TGTGCCAGCAGTTACGGCTCGGGGCCCCAGCATTTT.

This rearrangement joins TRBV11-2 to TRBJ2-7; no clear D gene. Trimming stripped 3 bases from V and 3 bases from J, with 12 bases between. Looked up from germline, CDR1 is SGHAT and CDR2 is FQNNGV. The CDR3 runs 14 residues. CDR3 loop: CASSFPPYHYEQYF. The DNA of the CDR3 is TGTGCCAGCAGCTTCCCCCCATACCACTACGAGCAGTACTTC.

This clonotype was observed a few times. The CDR3 protein is CASSPYHQREGLGYNEQFF. CDR3 nucleotides: TGTGCCAGCAGCCCATATCATCAGCGGGAGGGACTGGGTTACAATGAGCAGTTCTTC. This chain connects TRBV14 to TRBJ2-1; 10 bases are a match to TRBD2. V was pared by 4 bases and J by 4 bases, with 16 bases of the junction left unmatched. CDR1 SGHDN and CDR2 FVKESK come from the germline V gene. The CDR3 runs 19 residues. Full variable domain (outside the CDR3, taken from reference TRBV14 and TRBJ2-1): EAGVTQFPSHSVIEKGQTVTLRCDPISGHDNLYWYRRVMGKEIKFLLHFVKESKQDESGMPNNRFLAERTGGTYSTLKVQPAELEDSGVYFCASSPYHQREGLGYNEQFFGPGTRLTVL.

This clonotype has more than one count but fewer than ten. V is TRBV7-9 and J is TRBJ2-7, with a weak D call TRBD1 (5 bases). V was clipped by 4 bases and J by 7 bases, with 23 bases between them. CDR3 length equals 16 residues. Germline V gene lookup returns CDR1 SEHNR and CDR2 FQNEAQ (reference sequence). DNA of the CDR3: TGTGCCAGCAGCTCAACAGCAATTTTCAGGGCCGGGGAGCAGTACTTC. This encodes CASSSTAIFRAGEQYF.

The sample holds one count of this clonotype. CDR3 sequence (DNA): TGTGCCAGCAGCCTCACTGTTCCGGTGGAGCTGTTTTTT. Translating gives CASSLTVPVELFF. V gene TRBV7-6 combines with J gene TRBJ2-2; D unclear. Between the trimmed V and J ends, which lost 5 bases and 10 bases, there was a span of 14 bases. The CDR3 is 13 amino acids. Germline V lookup: CDR1 SGHVS, CDR2 FNYEAQ.